Detailed here is one T cell receptor (beta chain). The antigen remains unidentified. Roughly 10^5 TCR templates were measured in each sample. The assay was immunoSEQ multiplex PCR, and TCRdb's table has in-frame clones only and misses some. This sample has some 97,000 clones, with about nine tenths found just once. This CDR3 region has 14 residues. Germline trimming cut 5 bases from V and 1 base from J; bases unmatched to any gene: 4. Germline CDR1 and CDR2: MNHNY and SVGAGI (reference sequence). The data are from a study of siplizumab effects on memory and regulatory T cells. The study's findings and limits: The authors could not assign a naive or memory phenotype to roughly 75-95% of proliferating CD4+ or CD8+ clones. Relative to controls at roughly 30%, mappable alloreactive CD4+ clones exhibited a mean Treg-derived proportion of approximately 70% with siplizumab. The apparent diversity of naive T cells exceeded that of memory cells, and naive T cells seemed to make a major contribution to the alloresponse.

This clonotype originated in a human donor in good health. The sample comprised CD4+ T cells sorted from blood. J is TRBJ1-1 and V is TRBV6-6, with 7 nucleotides matching TRBD1. This CDR3 reads CASSPHRGNTEAFF. The CDR3 nucleotides read TGTGCCAGCAGTCCTCACAGGGGGAACACTGAAGCTTTCTTT.